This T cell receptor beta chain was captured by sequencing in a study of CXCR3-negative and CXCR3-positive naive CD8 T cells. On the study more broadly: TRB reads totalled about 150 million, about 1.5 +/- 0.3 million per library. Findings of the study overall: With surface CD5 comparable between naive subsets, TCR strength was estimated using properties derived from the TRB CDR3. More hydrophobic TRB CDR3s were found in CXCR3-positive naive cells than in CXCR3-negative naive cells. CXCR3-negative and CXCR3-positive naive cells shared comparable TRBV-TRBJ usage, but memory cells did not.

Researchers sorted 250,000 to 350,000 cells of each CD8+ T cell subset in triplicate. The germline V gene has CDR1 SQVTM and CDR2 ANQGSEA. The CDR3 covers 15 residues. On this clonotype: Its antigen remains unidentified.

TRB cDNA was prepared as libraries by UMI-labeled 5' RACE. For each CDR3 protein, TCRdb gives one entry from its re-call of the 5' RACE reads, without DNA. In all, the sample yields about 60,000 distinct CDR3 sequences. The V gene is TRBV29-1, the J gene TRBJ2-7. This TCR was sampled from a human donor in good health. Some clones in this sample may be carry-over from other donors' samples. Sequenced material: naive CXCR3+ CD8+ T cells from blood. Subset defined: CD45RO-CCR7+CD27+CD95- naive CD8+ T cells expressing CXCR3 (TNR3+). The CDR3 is CSVEDRETASYEQYF.